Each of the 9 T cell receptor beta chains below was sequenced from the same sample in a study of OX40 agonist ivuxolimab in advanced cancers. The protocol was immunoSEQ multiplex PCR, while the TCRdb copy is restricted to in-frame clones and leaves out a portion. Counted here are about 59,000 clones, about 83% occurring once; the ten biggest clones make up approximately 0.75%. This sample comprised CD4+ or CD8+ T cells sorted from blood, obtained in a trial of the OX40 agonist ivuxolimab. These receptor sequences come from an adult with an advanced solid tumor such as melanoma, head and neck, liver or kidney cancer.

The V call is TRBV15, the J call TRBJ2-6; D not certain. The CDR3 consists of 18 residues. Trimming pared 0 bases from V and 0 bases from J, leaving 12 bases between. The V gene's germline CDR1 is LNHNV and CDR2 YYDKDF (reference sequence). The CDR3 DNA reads TGTGCCACCAGCAGAGATCCCAGAATCCTCTCTGGGGCCAACGTCCTGACTTTC. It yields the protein CATSRDPRILSGANVLTF.

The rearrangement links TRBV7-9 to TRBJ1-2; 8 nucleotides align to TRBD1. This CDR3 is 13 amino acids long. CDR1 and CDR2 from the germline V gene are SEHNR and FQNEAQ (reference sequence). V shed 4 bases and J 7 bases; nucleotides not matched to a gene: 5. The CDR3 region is CASSSDRVGGYTF. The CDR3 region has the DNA TGTGCCAGCAGCTCGGACAGGGTCGGTGGCTACACCTTC.

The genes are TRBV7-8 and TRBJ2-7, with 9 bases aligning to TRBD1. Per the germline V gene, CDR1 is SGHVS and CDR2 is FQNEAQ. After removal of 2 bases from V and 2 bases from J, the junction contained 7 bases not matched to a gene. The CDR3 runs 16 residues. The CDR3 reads CASSLYGTGNPYEQYF. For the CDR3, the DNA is TGTGCCAGCAGCTTATACGGGACAGGGAACCCCTACGAGCAGTACTTC.

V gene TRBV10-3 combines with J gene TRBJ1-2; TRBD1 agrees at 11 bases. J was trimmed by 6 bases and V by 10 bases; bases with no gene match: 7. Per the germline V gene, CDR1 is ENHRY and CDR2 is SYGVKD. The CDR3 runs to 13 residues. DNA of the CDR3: TGTGCCAACAAGGGACAGGGGGTGGATGGCTACACCTTC. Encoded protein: CANKGQGVDGYTF.

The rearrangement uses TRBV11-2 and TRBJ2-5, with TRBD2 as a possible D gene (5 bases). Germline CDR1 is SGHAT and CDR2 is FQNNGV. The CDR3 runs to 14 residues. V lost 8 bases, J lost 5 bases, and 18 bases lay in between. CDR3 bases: TGTGCCAGCGCTGGCGGGTTCCTGGGGGAGACCCAGTACTTC. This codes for CASAGGFLGETQYF.

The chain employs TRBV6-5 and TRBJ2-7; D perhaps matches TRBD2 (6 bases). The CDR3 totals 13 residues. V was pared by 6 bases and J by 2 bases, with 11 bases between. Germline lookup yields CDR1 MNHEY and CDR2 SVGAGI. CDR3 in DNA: TGTGCCAGCAGCCCTCGCGGGGCCTACGAGCAGTACTTC. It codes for CASSPRGAYEQYF.

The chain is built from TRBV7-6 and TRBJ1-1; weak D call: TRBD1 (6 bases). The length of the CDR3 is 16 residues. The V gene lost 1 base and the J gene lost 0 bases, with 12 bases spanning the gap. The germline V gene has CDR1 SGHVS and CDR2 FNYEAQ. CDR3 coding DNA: TGTGCCAGCAGCTTAGGGGCAGGGGCCATGAACACTGAAGCTTTCTTT. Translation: CASSLGAGAMNTEAFF.

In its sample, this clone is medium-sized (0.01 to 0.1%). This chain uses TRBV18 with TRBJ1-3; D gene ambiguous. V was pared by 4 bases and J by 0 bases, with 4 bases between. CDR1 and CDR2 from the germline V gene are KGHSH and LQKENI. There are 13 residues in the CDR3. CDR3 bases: TGTGCCAGCTCACTAATCTCTGGAAACACCATATATTTT. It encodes CASSLISGNTIYF.

The CDR3 sequence is CASSLVPIYSPLHF. CDR3 in DNA: TGTGCCAGCAGCTTAGTTCCCATTTATTCACCCCTCCACTTT. The chain carries TRBV11-2 and TRBJ1-6; D gene ambiguous. This CDR3 has 14 residues. Per germline, CDR1 SGHAT and CDR2 FQNNGV. The V and J ends lost 1 base and 8 bases respectively, with 9 bases between them.